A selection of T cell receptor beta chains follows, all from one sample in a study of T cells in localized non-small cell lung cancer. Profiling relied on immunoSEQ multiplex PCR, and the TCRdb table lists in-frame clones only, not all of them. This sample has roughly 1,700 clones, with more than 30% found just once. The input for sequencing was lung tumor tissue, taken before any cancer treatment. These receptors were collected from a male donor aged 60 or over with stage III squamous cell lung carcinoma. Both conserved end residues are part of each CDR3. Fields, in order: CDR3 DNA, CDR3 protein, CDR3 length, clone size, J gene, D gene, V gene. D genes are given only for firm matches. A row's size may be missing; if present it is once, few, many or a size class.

cdr3_nt: TGTGCCAGCAGTGTCTCAATGAACACTGAAGCTTTCTTT
cdr3_aa: CASSVSMNTEAFF
cdr3_length: 13
clone_size: few
j_call: TRBJ1-1
d_call: .
v_call: TRBV9

cdr3_nt: TGTGCCAGCAGGGAACCGGGGGAGAGGAACACTGAAGCTTTCTTT
cdr3_aa: CASREPGERNTEAFF
cdr3_length: 15
clone_size: .
j_call: TRBJ1-1
d_call: .
v_call: TRBV6-8

cdr3_nt: TGTGCCAGTAGTGCTTTCGACAGGTCGAACACTGAAGCTTTCTTT
cdr3_aa: CASSAFDRSNTEAFF
cdr3_length: 15
clone_size: .
j_call: TRBJ1-1
d_call: .
v_call: TRBV19

cdr3_nt: TGTGCCAGCAGCTTGGGACAGGGAGACTATGGCTACACCTTC
cdr3_aa: CASSLGQGDYGYTF
cdr3_length: 14
clone_size: few
j_call: TRBJ1-2
d_call: TRBD1
v_call: TRBV11-3

cdr3_nt: TGCGCCAGCAGCCCGGGACAAAGCACCGGGGAGCTGTTTTTT
cdr3_aa: CASSPGQSTGELFF
cdr3_length: 14
clone_size: .
j_call: TRBJ2-2
d_call: .
v_call: TRBV5-1

cdr3_nt: TGCGCCAGCAGCTTGGAGGGTTTTAGCAATCAGCCCCAGCATTTT
cdr3_aa: CASSLEGFSNQPQHF
cdr3_length: 15
clone_size: few
j_call: TRBJ1-5
d_call: .
v_call: TRBV5-1

cdr3_nt: TGTGCCTGGAGTCTCTTCCCCTCGGGTCCCGGGGAGCTGTTTTTT
cdr3_aa: CAWSLFPSGPGELFF
cdr3_length: 15
clone_size: .
j_call: TRBJ2-2
d_call: .
v_call: TRBV30

cdr3_nt: TGTGCCAGCAGACCCGGACAGATTAATGAAAAACTGTTTTTT
cdr3_aa: CASRPGQINEKLFF
cdr3_length: 14
clone_size: .
j_call: TRBJ1-4
d_call: .
v_call: TRBV6-7

cdr3_nt: TGTGCCAGCTCACCTACGGGGAGCTCTGGAAACACCATATATTTT
cdr3_aa: CASSPTGSSGNTIYF
cdr3_length: 15
clone_size: .
j_call: TRBJ1-3
d_call: .
v_call: TRBV18

cdr3_nt: TGCAGCGTTGTGCCGGGAGCCACTGAAGCTTTCTTT
cdr3_aa: CSVVPGATEAFF
cdr3_length: 12
clone_size: .
j_call: TRBJ1-1
d_call: .
v_call: TRBV29-1

cdr3_nt: TGTGCCAGCAGCTTACGGGGCTATAATTCACCCCTCCACTTT
cdr3_aa: CASSLRGYNSPLHF
cdr3_length: 14
clone_size: .
j_call: TRBJ1-6
d_call: .
v_call: TRBV11-3

cdr3_nt: TGTGCCAGTAGTCCCCGCCAAGGGTTCATTCAGTACTTC
cdr3_aa: CASSPRQGFIQYF
cdr3_length: 13
clone_size: .
j_call: TRBJ2-4
d_call: .
v_call: TRBV19

cdr3_nt: TGTGCCAGTAGTTGGGGTTTGAACACTGAAGCTTTCTTT
cdr3_aa: CASSWGLNTEAFF
cdr3_length: 13
clone_size: .
j_call: TRBJ1-1
d_call: .
v_call: TRBV19

cdr3_nt: TGTGCCAGCTCACGATCCTACAATGAGCAGTTCTTC
cdr3_aa: CASSRSYNEQFF
cdr3_length: 12
clone_size: large
j_call: TRBJ2-1
d_call: .
v_call: TRBV18